The text below deals with one T cell receptor (beta chain). The antigen this receptor binds is unknown. Nothing much larger sits one base from this clone, and base qualities are not available. This specimen belongs to a study of T cells in localized non-small cell lung cancer (TCRdb year 2020). Background for the entire study: The study examined T cell repertoires in 200 to 300 patients with early-stage NSCLC and compared tumors with uninvolved tumor-adjacent lungs. The cohort comprised some 240 treatment-naïve NSCLC patients with resected, localized lung tumors. Of the NSCLC patients, roughly 130 were male and around 99 were female, and the mean age was approximately 66 years. Paper-wide results and their limitations: Because multi-region tumor sequencing was not done, intratumor heterogeneity could not be ruled out. Because the study design was exploratory, TCR variables were selected using unadjusted p-values without false-discovery rate correction. A median of roughly 56 of the top 100 tumor clones were detected in paired uninvolved adjacent lung, and 28 of these tumor clones were also found among the top 100 clones of the paired uninvolved adjacent lung. Longer overall survival was associated with higher blood T cell density, whereas shorter survival was associated with higher adjacent-lung clonality. Uninvolved tumor-adjacent lung showed the highest T cell clonality, higher than tumor, which suggests more focused antigenic responses in the uninvolved tumor-adjacent lung.

At diagnosis, tumor, uninvolved tumor-adjacent lung and peripheral blood were collected and then preserved as a mix of FFPE and fresh-frozen material. The immunoSEQ Assay was used to sequence TCR beta CDR3 regions from DNA. In the authors' own workflow: To compute T cell density, TCR beta template counts were normalized to usable DNA, which was estimated by amplifying housekeeping genes. The preseqR package was used to estimate richness by extrapolating to 400,000 templates for PBMC samples and to 120,000 templates for tissue samples. Clonality was calculated as one minus Pielou's evenness. To identify tissue-enriched TCRs, differential abundance testing was run on productive amino-acid clonotypes with a minimum total count of 5 and an alpha of 0.1. The Jaccard Index and the Morisita Overlap Index were used to measure repertoire overlap between compartments. GLIPH clustered TCR beta CDR3s with public tetramer-defined viral CDR3s; viral motifs required at least three viral sequences plus V-gene enrichment. TCRdb took this table from immuneACCESS and kept in-frame rearrangements with V and J called. Such tables lack part of the clones; where checked against another copy, unresolved V genes explain under half of the gap, and the rest is unexplained. That table is the source of V, J and clone size, and D and trimming were worked out from the DNA. The sample table lists approximately 11,000 clones, just under 30% of them with a count of one. The ten largest clonotypes hold roughly 5.2% of the sample.

The CDR3 holds 16 amino acids from the cysteine to the phenylalanine. The sequence is cut down to CDR3 DNA, 48 bases in frame from base 1. The V and J ends are trimmed by 1 base and 6 bases, leaving 15 bases between them. The germline V gene supplies CDR1 SGHDN and CDR2 FVKESK. The receptor chain draws on TRBV14 and TRBJ2-2; TRBD2 is perhaps the D gene, given 6 matching bases. The sample in question was lung tumor tissue, obtained before any cancer treatment. The TCR originated in a man aged 40-75 years with stage I lung adenocarcinoma. The nucleotide sequence reads TGTGCCAGCAGCCAAGTACGTCCCAGGGAGGCCGGGGAGCTGTTTTTT. This codes for CASSQVRPREAGELFF.